This TCR beta chain was obtained from a study of blood T cell repertoires in COVID-19. CDR3 size: 13 residues. In germline, CDR1 is LNHDA, CDR2 SQIVND (reference sequence). Between the trimmed V and J ends, which lost 6 bases and 5 bases, there was a span of 12 bases. Sequencing was performed with immunoSEQ multiplex PCR; in TCRdb, only in-frame clones are kept and a portion is missing. Of approximately 90,000 clones in the sample, roughly 89% are singletons; the top ten hold under 3.5%. The sample comprised peripheral blood. The receptor comes from a woman in her 70s with acute or convalescent COVID-19. The rearrangement links TRBV19 to TRBJ2-3; D might be TRBD2 (7 bases). CDR3 nucleotides: TGTGCCAGTAGGGCGAGGGGGGGAGATACGCAGTATTTT. It is translated as CASRARGGDTQYF.